This T cell receptor (beta chain) is drawn from a study of spatial heterogeneity in lung cancer. At least ten counts were recorded for this clonotype. The antigen remains unidentified. TCRdb re-analysed the 5' RACE reads in MiXCR, keeping a single row per CDR3 protein. Of some 83,000 distinct CDR3 sequences in the sample, under 8.5% were seen once. Germline CDR1 is SGHTA and CDR2 is FQGNSA. The CDR3 has 15 amino acids. Trimming removed 2 bases at V and 4 bases at J, with 15 bases between. The time point here: sample taken at primary tumor resection. The donors, 70 or so patients with untreated early-stage non-small cell lung cancer, provided the samples. Unsorted whole RNA of tumor, nontumor lung or frozen PBMC was sequenced. Whole-study results and caveats: Ubiquitous expanded tumor TCRs were observed in blood more at resection than follow-up.

This chain uses TRBV7-2 with TRBJ2-7; D is undetermined. This material consisted of PBMCs, taken at surgery. This clonotype originated in a male donor with early-stage non-small cell lung cancer. Here the CDR3 reads CASSLNPSPGYEQYF. In DNA form, the CDR3 reads TGTGCCAGCAGCTTAAACCCGTCCCCCGGGTACGAGCAGTACTTC.